The 24 T cell receptor beta chains reported below all come from one sample, sequenced in a study of molecular identifiers for immune sequencing clone quantification. TCRdb re-derived calls from the PCR reads in MiXCR, one entry per CDR3 protein. The sample includes 60,000 to 80,000 distinct CDR3 sequences, approximately 17% of them seen just once. The sequenced material came from naive CD8+ T cells from blood, with Jurkat cell RNA spiked in. The sample's subset: FACS-sorted CD8+CD4-CCR7+CD45RA+ naive T cells. Source of these receptors: a human donor in good health. Some libraries in this study had Jurkat cell RNA spiked in.

This clonotype was seen repeatedly, ten times or more. This chain uses TRBV6-5 with TRBJ2-3; D gene ambiguous. The CDR3 is 15 residues long. V dropped 0 bases and J dropped 1 base, with 8 bases sitting between them. The germline V gene has CDR1 MNHEY and CDR2 SVGAGI. CDR3 nucleotides: TGTGCCAGCAGTTACTCGACTCAGGGCACAGATACGCAGTATTTT. Protein product: CASSYSTQGTDTQYF.

A few counts support this clonotype. The CDR3 DNA follows: TGTGCCAGCAGTGAATCAAGGCAGGGAGTATGGTATGGCTACACCTTC. Translating gives CASSESRQGVWYGYTF. The rearrangement joins TRBV25-1 to TRBJ1-2; a possible D gene is TRBD1 (5 bases). The germline V and J ends were trimmed by 1 base and 5 bases, with 17 bases remaining between them. In germline, CDR1 is MGHDK, CDR2 SYGVNS. The CDR3 spans 16 residues.

There are many counts of this clonotype. The CDR3 region is CASSPNSYEQYF. In DNA, the CDR3 is TGTGCCAGCAGCCCGAATTCCTACGAGCAGTACTTC. The rearrangement joins TRBV7-6 to TRBJ2-7; D is unclear. From germline, CDR1 is SGHVS and CDR2 FNYEAQ. Trimming removed 5 bases from V and 1 base from J, with 6 bases in between. This CDR3 spans 12 amino acids.

This clonotype was seen a few times. The chain uses TRBV19 and TRBJ2-6; D is unresolved. V gave up 9 bases and J gave up 0 bases, with 9 bases separating them. CDR1 LNHDA and CDR2 SQIVND come from the germline V gene (reference sequence). The CDR3 is 14 residues long. The CDR3 nucleotides read TGTGCCAGCAGACTGGGCTCTGGGGCCAACGTCCTGACTTTC. Translated: CASRLGSGANVLTF. Based on the CDR3 plus reference TRBV19 and TRBJ2-6, the full variable domain is DGGITQSPKYLFRKEGQNVTLSCEQNLNHDAMYWYRQDPGQGLRLIYYSQIVNDFQKGDIAEGYSVSREKKESFPLTVTSAQKNPTAFYLCASRLGSGANVLTFGAGSRLTVL.

This clonotype was counted once. At one end the junction does not follow the germline gene, possibly because of a read error. The rearrangement links TRBV20-1 to TRBJ2-1; 9 bases map to TRBD2. CDR1 DFQATT and CDR2 SNEGSKA come from the germline V gene (reference sequence). This CDR3 has 17 amino acids. The CDR3 reads CSARDYIETSGENEQSF. CDR3 DNA: TGCAGTGCTAGAGATTATATTGAGACTAGCGGCGAAAATGAGCAGTCCTTC.

The V call is TRBV27, the J call TRBJ2-7; D is undetermined. Germline V gives CDR1 MNHEY, CDR2 SMNVEV (reference sequence). CDR3 length: 11 amino acids. V was clipped by 5 bases and J by 6 bases, with 8 bases between them. The CDR3 DNA reads as TGTGCCAGCAGTGCCGCAGGCGAGCAGTACTTC. Its translation is CASSAAGEQYF.

In its sample, this clonotype was seen a few times. The J gene is TRBJ2-7, the V gene TRBV14; TRBD1 aligns across 11 bases. Per the germline V gene, CDR1 is SGHDN and CDR2 is FVKESK. V trimming: 1 base; J trimming: 6 bases; junction bases outside the gene matches: 5. The CDR3 consists of 15 residues. The CDR3 loop reads CASSQAGQGVVEQYF. CDR3 nucleotide sequence: TGTGCCAGCAGCCAAGCGGGACAGGGGGTTGTCGAGCAGTACTTC.

Notes on this clonotype: The junction departs from germline at one end; a sequencing error may be responsible. This chain connects TRBV5-6 to TRBJ2-1, with a possible D match to TRBD2 (5 bases). Per the germline V gene, CDR1 is SGHDT and CDR2 is YYEEEE. There are 13 residues in the CDR3. Here the CDR3 reads CASSLAAYNEQSF. CDR3 DNA sequence: TGTGCCAGCAGCTTAGCGGCCTACAATGAGCAGTCCTTC.

This clonotype was seen repeatedly, ten times or more. This chain connects TRBV4-1 to TRBJ2-1, with D tentatively TRBD2 (6 bases). Trimming removed 3 bases from V and 5 bases from J, with 14 bases in between. The CDR3 has 15 residues. The V gene's germline CDR1 is MGHRA and CDR2 YSYEKL. The chain's CDR3 is CASSHPAGGDNEQFF. As DNA, the CDR3 is TGCGCCAGCAGCCACCCAGCCGGAGGGGACAATGAGCAGTTCTTC.

The genes are TRBV27 and TRBJ2-3, with D tentatively TRBD2 (6 bases). The CDR3 has 15 residues. Deletions cut 5 bases from V and 3 bases from J, with 15 bases between. Germline CDR1 is MNHEY and CDR2 is SMNVEV (reference sequence). The CDR3, as DNA: TGTGCCAGCAGTACCCTCGGGAGTTCGACAGATACGCAGTATTTT. This encodes CASSTLGSSTDTQYF.

This clonotype showed up many times. The gene calls are TRBV29-1 and TRBJ2-7, with 10 bases lining up with TRBD2. Germline lookup yields CDR1 SQVTM and CDR2 ANQGSEA. With 6 bases clipped from V and 3 bases from J, the junction kept 8 bases outside the gene matches. CDR3 length: 14 amino acids. The CDR3 spells CSVGSSGSGYEQYF. The CDR3 nucleotides read TGCAGCGTGGGCTCTAGCGGGAGCGGCTACGAGCAGTACTTC.

In its sample, this clonotype was seen many times. This sequence joins TRBV5-8 and TRBJ2-3, with D unclear. Germline CDR1 reads SGHTS; CDR2 reads YDEGEE. V was cut by 4 bases and J by 5 bases, with 14 bases left in between. CDR3 length: 14 amino acids. The CDR3 spells CASSEYRELDTQYF. The CDR3 coding sequence is TGTGCCAGCAGCGAATACAGAGAACTAGATACGCAGTATTTT.

In the case of this clonotype: This sequence may be a read error, since a much larger clone differs from it by one base. Since no conserved phenylalanine or tryptophan closes the CDR3, a read error is the likely cause. The CDR3: CAWTGVGTEAFS. Here the CDR3 DNA reads TGTGCCTGGACAGGGGTAGGGACTGAAGCTTTCTCT. The chain combines TRBV30 with TRBJ1-1, with D possibly being TRBD1 (6 bases). The germline V gene encodes CDR1 GTSNPN and CDR2 SVGIG (reference sequence). Trimming pared 4 bases from V and 5 bases from J, leaving 11 bases between. This CDR3 region has 12 residues.

This clonotype was seen a few times. The chain recombines TRBV12-5 with TRBJ2-1; 11 bases match TRBD2. The V gene's germline CDR1 is LGHNT and CDR2 FRNRAP. With 6 bases clipped from V and 6 bases from J, the junction kept 4 bases outside the gene matches. The CDR3 has 14 residues. The CDR3 here is CASGVAGGGNEQFF. CDR3 nucleotides: TGTGCTAGTGGGGTAGCGGGAGGGGGCAATGAGCAGTTCTTC.

The V call is TRBV6-2 or TRBV6-3, the J call TRBJ2-7; no firm D call. The CDR3 is 13 residues long. V gave up 5 bases and J gave up 2 bases, with 10 bases separating them. Per the germline V gene, CDR1 is MNHEY and CDR2 is SVGEGT. The CDR3 sequence: CASSTDWTYEQYF. CDR3 in DNA: TGTGCCAGCAGTACCGACTGGACCTACGAGCAGTACTTC.

This clonotype has just a few counts. The chain couples TRBV12-5 to TRBJ2-1; D uncertain. The germline V gene has CDR1 LGHNT and CDR2 FRNRAP. Trimming cost V 6 bases and J 5 bases, with 8 bases left between them. CDR3 length: 12 residues. The CDR3: CASGGKNNEQFF. The CDR3 DNA is TGTGCTAGTGGAGGGAAAAACAATGAGCAGTTCTTC.

On this clonotype: A single base separates this from a much larger clone, so it may be a read error. The rearrangement links TRBV5-6 to TRBJ1-5; D is uncertain. Germline CDR1 SGHDT, CDR2 YYEEEE. The CDR3 covers 15 residues. The germline V and J ends were trimmed by 3 bases and 4 bases, with 14 bases remaining between them. The CDR3 DNA is TGTGCCAGCAGCTCGGCGTTCGCAGGTAATCAGCCCCAGCATTTT. This gives the protein CASSSAFAGNQPQHF.

This clonotype was counted ten times or more. This chain connects TRBV15 to TRBJ1-4; TRBD1 agrees at 8 bases. Germline V lookup: CDR1 LNHNV, CDR2 YYDKDF (reference sequence). The CDR3 length is 16 residues. The V gene end was trimmed by 0 bases and the J gene end by 7 bases; junction bases not matched to a gene: 7. CDR3 region: CATSREFQGASEKLFF. DNA for the CDR3: TGTGCCACCAGCAGAGAGTTCCAGGGGGCTAGTGAAAAACTGTTTTTT.

With respect to this clonotype: With a much larger clone just one base away, this may be a read error. The chain recombines TRBV27 with TRBJ2-7, with 11 positions matching TRBD2. The germline V gene has CDR1 MNHEY and CDR2 SMNVEV (reference sequence). The junction had 11 bases not matched to a gene; V was cut back by 5 bases and J by 2 bases. This CDR3 comprises 17 residues. CDR3 nucleotides: TGTGCCAGCAGTCGTACCCCTCTAGCGGGAGGAGCCTACGAGCAGTACTTC. Translated, it gives CASSRTPLAGGAYEQYF.

This clonotype has at least ten counts. The genes are TRBV9 and TRBJ2-3; 9 positions agree with TRBD2. V shed 3 bases and J 2 bases; nucleotides not matched to a gene: 4. The CDR3 has 15 residues. The germline CDR1 and CDR2 sequences are SGDLS and YYNGEE. CDR3 in amino acids: CASSEGLADTDTQYF. In DNA, the CDR3 is TGTGCCAGCAGCGAGGGACTAGCCGACACAGATACGCAGTATTTT.

At least ten counts were recorded for this clonotype. This sequence joins TRBV7-9 and TRBJ2-7; TRBD2 matches at 7 bases. Germline CDR1 reads SEHNR; CDR2 reads FQNEAQ (reference sequence). V shed 5 bases and J 3 bases; nucleotides not matched to a gene: 7. CDR3 size: 14 residues. The CDR3 bases are TGTGCCAGCAGCCAACCCGGGGGGAACTACGAGCAGTACTTC. Its protein product is CASSQPGGNYEQYF.

This sequence joins TRBV28 and TRBJ2-1, with D tentatively TRBD1 (6 bases). Germline CDR1 reads MDHEN; CDR2 reads SYDVKM. Trimming cost V 6 bases and J 7 bases, with 16 bases left between them. This CDR3 comprises 14 residues. The CDR3 spells CASRKWQGMNEQFF. DNA for the CDR3: TGTGCCAGCAGGAAATGGCAGGGGATGAATGAGCAGTTCTTC. Drawing the rest from reference TRBV28 and TRBJ2-1, the complete variable domain is DVKVTQSSRYLVKRTGEKVFLECVQDMDHENMFWYRQDPGLGLRLIYFSYDVKMKEKGDIPEGYSVSREKKERFSLILESASTNQTSMYLCASRKWQGMNEQFFGPGTRLTVL.

This clonotype was counted ten times or more. This chain joins TRBV13 and TRBJ1-5, with TRBD1 identical over 7 bases. Germline CDR1 PRHDT, CDR2 FYEKMQ (reference sequence). V lost 5 bases to trimming and J lost 3 bases; unmatched junction nucleotides: 7. The CDR3 covers 15 residues. The CDR3 spells CASSLGQANNQPQHF. The CDR3 DNA follows: TGTGCCAGCAGCCTCGGACAGGCCAACAATCAGCCCCAGCATTTT.

This clonotype was counted ten times or more. The J gene is TRBJ2-1, the V gene TRBV29-1; D possibly corresponds to TRBD2 (5 bases). This CDR3 is built from 13 residues. V was clipped by 7 bases and J by 10 bases, with 20 bases between them. Germline CDR1 SQVTM, CDR2 ANQGSEA. CDR3 nucleotides: TGCAGCGCGGCGGCTGGAGGCTTACTCGAGCAGTTCTTC. It encodes CSAAAGGLLEQFF.